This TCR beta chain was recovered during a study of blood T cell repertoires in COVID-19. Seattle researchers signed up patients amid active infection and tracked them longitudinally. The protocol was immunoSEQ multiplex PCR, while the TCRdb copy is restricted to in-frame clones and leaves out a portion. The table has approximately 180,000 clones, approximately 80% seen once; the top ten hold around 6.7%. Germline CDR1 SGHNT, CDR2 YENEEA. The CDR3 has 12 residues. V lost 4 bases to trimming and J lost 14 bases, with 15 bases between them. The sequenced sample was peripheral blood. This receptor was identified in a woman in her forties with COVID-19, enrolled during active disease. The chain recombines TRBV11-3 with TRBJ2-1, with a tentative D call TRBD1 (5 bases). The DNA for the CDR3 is TGTGCCAGCAGCTGCCCCCAGGGTCAGGAGTTCTTC. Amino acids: CASSCPQGQEFF.